The rows below give T cell receptor beta chains drawn from one sample of a study of Tregs in tolerant kidney transplant recipients. TCRdb keeps only in-frame clones here, not all; method: immunoSEQ multiplex PCR. In the table there are 60,000 to 70,000 clones, roughly 90% of which are singletons. The sequencing here drew on CD8+ T cells from blood, taken before the transplant. These receptors were obtained from a human donor who received a combined kidney and bone marrow transplant. CDR3s include the opening cysteine and the closing phenylalanine or tryptophan. The D gene is left open where the match is weak. Some rows have no size entry. The others give once, few or many, or a class for an expanded clone.

V gene	D gene	J gene	clone size	CDR3 DNA	CDR3 protein
TRBV5-1	TRBD1	TRBJ2-3	NA	TGCGCCAGCAGCCGGGACAGCTATACTACTAGCACAGATACGCAGTATTTT	CASSRDSYTTSTDTQYF
TRBV5-8	NA	TRBJ2-1	NA	TGTGCCAGCAGCTTAAACGGAGCGAAGGTGGATGAGCAGTTCTTC	CASSLNGAKVDEQFF
TRBV7-2	NA	TRBJ2-2	NA	TGTGCCAGCAGCTTAGAACGCGCCTTAGCGAACACCGGGGAGCTGTTTTTT	CASSLERALANTGELFF
TRBV30	NA	TRBJ1-6	NA	TGTGCCTGGAGTAGCAGGGGCGAAACTAATTCACCCCTCCACTTT	CAWSSRGETNSPLHF
TRBV27	TRBD1	TRBJ1-2	NA	TGTGCCAGCAGTCCTACAGGGGATTGGTACTATGGCTACACCTTC	CASSPTGDWYYGYTF
TRBV13	TRBD2	TRBJ2-4	NA	TGTGCCAGCAGCGGTGGGACTAGCGGGGGTGTTCAGTACTTC	CASSGGTSGGVQYF
TRBV7-9	TRBD1	TRBJ1-2	NA	TGTGCCAGCAGCTCAGGACAGGGTGTGGATGGCTACACCTTC	CASSSGQGVDGYTF
TRBV29-1	TRBD1	TRBJ2-1	once	TGCAGCGTCGTGGGACAGAGCCCTTACAATGAGCAGTTCTTC	CSVVGQSPYNEQFF
TRBV19	TRBD1	TRBJ1-5	NA	TGTGCCAGTTCCGGGACAGGTCGCTCGAATAGCAATCAGCCCCAGCATTTT	CASSGTGRSNSNQPQHF
TRBV10-3	TRBD1	TRBJ1-5	NA	TGTGCCATCAGCGGAGGGACAGGGCTTCAGCCCCAGCATTTT	CAISGGTGLQPQHF
TRBV4-1	TRBD1	TRBJ1-6	NA	TGCGCCAGCAGCCTTCCGGGACAGGGTGGTTCACCCCTCCACTTT	CASSLPGQGGSPLHF
TRBV13	TRBD1	TRBJ2-7	NA	TGTGCCAGCAGCTTCTCCGGGACAGGGTCCGACGAGCAGTACTTC	CASSFSGTGSDEQYF
TRBV6-5	NA	TRBJ2-7	NA	TGTGCCAGCAGTTACTCCGCAGGTAGTGGAAACGAGCAGTACTTC	CASSYSAGSGNEQYF
TRBV4-3	NA	TRBJ2-2	NA	TGCGCCAGCAGCCAAGACAAAGGGGGGGAGGGTTATACCGGGGAGCTGTTTTTT	CASSQDKGGEGYTGELFF
TRBV6-1	NA	TRBJ2-3	NA	TGTGCCAGCAGTGAAACGCCAGGTCTTTTCCCTACGCAGTATTTT	CASSETPGLFPTQYF
TRBV5-1	NA	TRBJ1-5	NA	TGCGCCAGCAGCTTGGGGGGAGGATCCTACAATCAGCCCCAGCATTTT	CASSLGGGSYNQPQHF
TRBV1	NA	TRBJ2-7	many	TGCACCAGCAGCCAAGATTCCTTGGCAGGGGCAATCTACGAGCAGTACTTC	CTSSQDSLAGAIYEQYF
TRBV30	NA	TRBJ1-6	NA	TGTGCCTGGGAGGCGGGAGGTTATAATTCCCCCCTCCACTTT	CAWEAGGYNSPLHF
TRBV5-6	NA	TRBJ2-7	NA	TGTGCCAGCAGCGTAGACTCCAGCGGCCCCAGTTTTTACGAGCAGTACTTC	CASSVDSSGPSFYEQYF
TRBV6-1	NA	TRBJ1-2	once	TGTGCCAGCAGCGTGAATCGGGGTAGCTACACCTTC	CASSVNRGSYTF
TRBV4-3	TRBD2	TRBJ2-5	NA	TGCGCCAGCAGCCCTTCGGGACTAGGAGCGGAGACCCAGTACTTC	CASSPSGLGAETQYF
TRBV5-6	TRBD1	TRBJ1-5	NA	TGTGCCAGCAGCTGGGGGACAGGGGGCAATCAGCCCCAGCATTTT	CASSWGTGGNQPQHF
TRBV6-5	TRBD1	TRBJ2-2	NA	TGTGCCAGCAGTGGCGGGACAGGGGGCCTGGAGCTGTTTTTT	CASSGGTGGLELFF
TRBV29-1	NA	TRBJ2-1	NA	TGCAGCGTTGATCGGCAGAGGTCCTACAATGAGCAGTTCTTC	CSVDRQRSYNEQFF
TRBV7-6	TRBD2	TRBJ2-1	NA	TGTGCCAGCAGTTGGACTAGCGGGGAATCCTACAATGAGCAGTTCTTC	CASSWTSGESYNEQFF
TRBV4-1	TRBD1	TRBJ2-7	NA	TGCGCCAGCAGCCAGGACAGGGTAGTATACGAGCAGTACTTC	CASSQDRVVYEQYF
TRBV4-2	NA	TRBJ2-7	once	TGTGCCAGCAGCCAAGAATCGAGCGGCTCCTACTACGAGCAGTACTTC	CASSQESSGSYYEQYF
TRBV9	NA	TRBJ2-6	once	TGTGCCAGCAGCGCCTGGGCAGCCGCCTCTGGGGCCAACGTCCTGACTTTC	CASSAWAAASGANVLTF
TRBV29-1	NA	TRBJ1-2	NA	TGCAGCGTTCATAACTTACAGATGGATGGCTACACCTTC	CSVHNLQMDGYTF
TRBV14	NA	TRBJ1-1	NA	TGTGCCAGCAGCCAAGATTTGAGAGGCGGAGCTTTCTTT	CASSQDLRGGAFF
TRBV27	NA	TRBJ1-1	NA	TGTGCCAGCAGCCTGGGGAGGCTGAACACTGAAGCTTTCTTT	CASSLGRLNTEAFF
TRBV7-2	NA	TRBJ2-7	once	TGTGCCAGCAGCTTAGGCGGCACGAGCTACGAGCAGTACTTC	CASSLGGTSYEQYF
TRBV27	NA	TRBJ1-2	NA	TGTGCCAGCAGTTTATCGGGGGGGTGGGATGGCTGCACCTTC	CASSLSGGWDGCTF
TRBV9	NA	TRBJ1-1	few	TGTGCCAGCAGCGCCCGGGGAGAGGGAGGAGGAAGTGGGAACACTGAAGCTTTCTTT	CASSARGEGGGSGNTEAFF
TRBV10-3	TRBD2	TRBJ2-1	few	TGTGCCATCAGTGAGTCGAACGGGAGGGCCTACAATGAGCAGTTCTTC	CAISESNGRAYNEQFF
TRBV19	NA	TRBJ2-2	NA	TGTGCCAGTAGGGTGGGGCGGGGCACCGGGGAGCTGTTTTTT	CASRVGRGTGELFF
TRBV19	NA	TRBJ1-2	NA	TGTGCCAGTAGTATTTCCACTAACTATGGCTACACCTTC	CASSISTNYGYTF
TRBV18	NA	TRBJ1-5	NA	TGTGCCAGCTCACCGGGCCAGGGTGTACAGCCCCAGCATTTT	CASSPGQGVQPQHF
TRBV27	TRBD2	TRBJ2-1	once	TGTGCCAGCCATTGGGGGGGGAGCTCCTACAATGAGCAGTTCTTC	CASHWGGSSYNEQFF
TRBV6-6	NA	TRBJ1-2	NA	TGTGCCAGCAGTTACTCAGGGGAAGAGAGAGGCTACACCTTC	CASSYSGEERGYTF
TRBV5-6	NA	TRBJ1-3	NA	TGTGCCAGCAGCTTGGACGTCGGTTCTGGAAACACCATATATTTT	CASSLDVGSGNTIYF
TRBV29-1	NA	TRBJ2-1	NA	TGCAGCGTTGAAGGACAGGTCTCGGCATATGAGCAGTTCTTC	CSVEGQVSAYEQFF
TRBV7-7	NA	TRBJ2-1	once	TGTGCCAGCAGCTTAGGGCCAGCGGGCAATGAGCAGTTCTTC	CASSLGPAGNEQFF